Listed here are 25 T cell receptor beta chains from one sample, sequenced in a study of Ad26.COV2.S vaccination and SARS-CoV-2 variants. Treatment denoted: some 19 received Ad26.COV2.S at low or high dose, single or two shots; 5 received placebo; per-sample allocation not given. Specimen acquisition occurred on day 63 following the initial vaccine or placebo injection. Libraries were prepared by immunoSEQ multiplex PCR; TCRdb keeps only in-frame clonotypes and omits some of them. Here the sample spans 350,000 to 550,000 clones, 89% being singletons. The source was peripheral blood, collected in a trial of Ad26.COV2.S vaccine versus placebo. Every receptor here comes from a person aged 18-60 years who received the Ad26.COV2.S COVID-19 vaccine or a placebo.

The chain recombines TRBV24-1 with TRBJ1-4, with D possibly being TRBD1 (5 bases). This CDR3 region has 14 residues. V shed 6 bases and J shed 5 bases, with 12 bases lying between them. Germline CDR1 KGHDR, CDR2 SFDVKD. The chain's CDR3 is CATSPGRQNEKLFF. CDR3 sequence (DNA): TGTGCCACCAGTCCGGGACGGCAAAATGAAAAACTGTTTTTT.

This CDR3 reads CASSVRGDSPLHF. Here the CDR3 DNA reads TGTGCCAGCAGCGTAAGGGGCGATTCACCCCTCCACTTT. The genes are TRBV9 and TRBJ1-6, with D tentatively TRBD1 (5 bases). CDR1 and CDR2 from the germline V gene are SGDLS and YYNGEE. V was trimmed by 1 base and J by 8 bases, leaving 7 bases between them. This CDR3 has 13 amino acids.

CDR3 in DNA: TGTGCCAGCTCACTGGGCAGAAATCAGCCCCAGCATTTT. Protein sequence: CASSLGRNQPQHF. V usage is TRBV18 and J usage is TRBJ1-5; D is unclear. Per germline, CDR1 KGHSH and CDR2 LQKENI. The V end lost 4 bases, the J end lost 4 bases, and 8 bases lay between the germline ends. The CDR3 is 13 amino acids.

V and J are TRBV7-9 and TRBJ2-7; D not resolved. Germline V gene lookup returns CDR1 SEHNR and CDR2 FQNEAQ (reference sequence). V lost 2 bases to trimming and J lost 5 bases, with 7 bases between them. The length of the CDR3 is 12 residues. The CDR3 is CASSLFVNEQYF. The CDR3 DNA reads TGTGCCAGCAGCTTATTCGTAAACGAGCAGTACTTC.

The chain carries TRBV11-2 and TRBJ1-2; D is perhaps TRBD1 (5 bases). The germline gives CDR1 SGHAT, CDR2 FQNNGV. CDR3 length: 15 residues. V was pared by 3 bases and J by 1 base, with 12 bases between. DNA for the CDR3: TGTGCCAGCAGCTTTGGCGGGAGGGGTAACTATGGCTACACCTTC. This gives the protein CASSFGGRGNYGYTF.

The CDR3 protein is CAMGGTSNKNEQFF. For the CDR3, the DNA is TGTGCCATGGGCGGGACTAGCAATAAGAATGAGCAGTTCTTC. The genes are TRBV10-3 and TRBJ2-1, with TRBD2 matching over 9 bases. This CDR3 has 14 amino acids. Germline trimming cut 9 bases from V and 7 bases from J; bases unmatched to any gene: 10. Germline V gene lookup returns CDR1 ENHRY and CDR2 SYGVKD.

The chain uses TRBV7-9 and TRBJ1-6, with unresolved D. V shed 1 base and J shed 7 bases, with 8 bases lying between them. Germline V CDR1 and CDR2: SEHNR, FQNEAQ (reference sequence). The CDR3 totals 14 residues. The CDR3 reads CASSLEAGNSPLHF. The DNA of the CDR3 is TGTGCCAGCAGCTTAGAGGCGGGAAATTCACCCCTCCACTTT.

V gene TRBV9 combines with J gene TRBJ1-6; D not resolved. CDR1 is SGDLS, CDR2 YYNGEE, per germline. The CDR3 has 16 amino acids. Trimming pared 2 bases from V and 4 bases from J, leaving 13 bases between. The DNA for the CDR3 is TGTGCCAGCAGCGTTCGGGAGACCGCGTATAATTCACCCCTCCACTTT. Encoded protein: CASSVRETAYNSPLHF.

The chain has TRBV4-1 and TRBJ2-5, with D tentatively TRBD1 (5 bases). Trimming took 0 bases from V and 5 from J, leaving 19 bases between them. There are 17 residues in the CDR3. Germline values: CDR1 MGHRA, CDR2 YSYEKL. The CDR3 region is CASSQDFSDAGRETQYF. The CDR3 DNA reads TGCGCCAGCAGCCAAGATTTTTCCGATGCAGGGCGGGAGACCCAGTACTTC.

The chain carries TRBV6-2 or TRBV6-3 and TRBJ1-5, with D possibly being TRBD1 (6 bases). This CDR3 has 15 amino acids. The V gene's germline CDR1 is MNHEY and CDR2 SVGEGT. V gave up 6 bases and J gave up 6 bases, with 18 bases separating them. The CDR3 DNA is TGTGCCAGCAGCAACAGGGAGAACCGGGGTCAGCCCCAGCATTTT. Protein sequence: CASSNRENRGQPQHF.

The chain carries TRBV4-2 and TRBJ2-5; 7 nucleotides line up with TRBD2. Germline V CDR1 and CDR2: LGHNA, YNFKEQ. The CDR3 totals 16 residues. Trimming cost V 1 base and J 2 bases; bases outside gene matches: 7. This chain's CDR3 is CASSQGVLAEQETQYF. The CDR3 coding sequence is TGTGCCAGCAGCCAAGGAGTTCTAGCGGAACAAGAGACCCAGTACTTC.

This clone was detected only once. V usage is TRBV19 and J usage is TRBJ1-5, with D tentatively TRBD1 (5 bases). The germline gives CDR1 LNHDA, CDR2 SQIVND (reference sequence). The V end lost 5 bases, the J end lost 5 bases, and 10 bases lay between the germline ends. CDR3 length: 13 residues. The CDR3 DNA follows: TGTGCCAGTAGTTGGGACGGCGATCAGCCCCAGCATTTT. Translating it yields CASSWDGDQPQHF.

This CDR3 is CASSLDPLAGGQETQYF. CDR3 sequence (DNA): TGCGCCAGCAGCTTGGACCCACTAGCGGGGGGCCAAGAGACCCAGTACTTC. The chain recombines TRBV5-1 with TRBJ2-5; 12 bases fit TRBD2. Germline values: CDR1 SGHRS, CDR2 YFSETQ. The length of the CDR3 is 17 residues. The J segment lost 1 base and the V segment lost 0 bases, leaving 4 bases of the junction unmatched.

The chain is built from TRBV11-3 and TRBJ1-2; tentative D call: TRBD1 (6 bases). V was pared by 6 bases and J by 0 bases, with 14 bases between. Germline CDR1 is SGHNT and CDR2 is YENEEA. This CDR3 spans 15 amino acids. In nucleotides, the CDR3 is TGTGCCAGCAGTCCCCAGGGGCCCACTAACTATGGCTACACCTTC. It yields the protein CASSPQGPTNYGYTF.

This chain uses TRBV10-3 with TRBJ1-1; 7 bases fit TRBD1. V was pared by 3 bases and J by 4 bases, with 5 bases of the junction left unmatched. The CDR3 contains 14 residues. Germline values: CDR1 ENHRY, CDR2 SYGVKD. CDR3 loop: CAISEKGAATEAFF. The CDR3 coding sequence is TGTGCCATCAGTGAAAAGGGGGCGGCCACTGAAGCTTTCTTT.

The chain couples TRBV6-6 to TRBJ1-2; perhaps TRBD1 as D (6 bases). V was shortened by 5 bases and J by 0 bases, with 13 bases between the two germline ends. This CDR3 comprises 15 residues. Germline-derived CDR1 and CDR2 are MNHNY and SVGAGI (reference sequence). The CDR3 DNA follows: TGTGCCAGCAGTCTCCGACAGGCCGCTAACTATGGCTACACCTTC. It yields the protein CASSLRQAANYGYTF.

The chain combines TRBV5-6 with TRBJ2-7; 9 nucleotides agree with TRBD1. V lost 1 base, J lost 6 bases, and 8 bases stayed unmatched. The CDR3 consists of 15 residues. Germline CDR1 reads SGHDT; CDR2 reads YYEEEE. The CDR3 coding sequence is TGTGCCAGCAGCTTGTATCCCACAGGGGGCGCCGAGCAGTACTTC. Amino acids: CASSLYPTGGAEQYF.

The chain is built from TRBV7-3 and TRBJ2-5; perhaps TRBD2 as D (6 bases). The CDR3 has 17 residues. Germline-derived CDR1 and CDR2 are SGHTA and FQGTGA. Between the trimmed V and J ends, which lost 5 bases and 1 base, there was a span of 20 bases. The CDR3 sequence: CASSTGLRGGSQETQYF. The CDR3 DNA is TGTGCCAGCAGCACCGGACTAAGGGGTGGGTCCCAAGAGACCCAGTACTTC.

The table lists this clone with a count of one. The chain carries TRBV10-3 and TRBJ1-2; possibly TRBD1 for D (6 bases). This CDR3 has 11 residues. Trimming removed 8 bases from V and 8 bases from J, with 12 bases in between. Germline CDR1 reads ENHRY; CDR2 reads SYGVKD. CDR3 in amino acids: CAIAQGGGYTF. The CDR3 nucleotides are TGTGCCATCGCACAGGGTGGGGGCTACACCTTC.

This chain connects TRBV7-3 to TRBJ2-5; TRBD2 agrees at 8 bases. The CDR3 covers 15 residues. The junction had 11 bases not matched to a gene; V was cut back by 4 bases and J by 7 bases. The germline V gene has CDR1 SGHTA and CDR2 FQGTGA. The CDR3 loop reads CASSSTGGPLGTQYF. DNA for the CDR3: TGTGCCAGCAGCTCCACGGGGGGGCCCTTGGGGACCCAGTACTTC.

The V and J genes are TRBV16 and TRBJ1-1; D uncertain. Germline CDR1 and CDR2: KGHSY and FQNENV. This CDR3 is 14 amino acids long. Trimming shortened V by 2 bases and J by 5 bases, and 12 bases separated the two germline ends. The CDR3: CASSQSAGQTEAFF. The CDR3 DNA sequence: TGTGCCAGCAGCCAAAGCGCTGGCCAAACTGAAGCTTTCTTT. The full variable domain, rest sourced from reference TRBV16 and TRBJ1-1, is GEEVAQTPKHLVRGEGQKAKLYCAPIKGHSYVFWYQQVLKNEFKFLISFQNENVFDETGMPKERFSAKCLPNSPCSLEIQATKLEDSAVYFCASSQSAGQTEAFFGQGTRLTVV.

The chain is built from TRBV11-3 and TRBJ1-3; a possible D gene is TRBD1 (5 bases). The V and J ends lost 5 bases and 2 bases respectively, with 10 bases between them. Germline values: CDR1 SGHNT, CDR2 YENEEA. CDR3 length: 14 amino acids. This chain's CDR3 is CASSPGQAGNTIYF. DNA for the CDR3: TGTGCCAGCAGCCCGGGGCAGGCTGGAAACACCATATATTTT.

The chain recombines TRBV15 with TRBJ2-6, with no clear D. Germline CDR1 is LNHNV and CDR2 is YYDKDF (reference sequence). This CDR3 has 15 residues. The V end lost 2 bases, the J end lost 2 bases, and 7 bases lay between the germline ends. Here the CDR3 reads CATSRLGTGANVLTF. CDR3 DNA: TGTGCCACCAGCAGACTAGGGACTGGGGCCAACGTCCTGACTTTC.

V usage is TRBV5-1 and J usage is TRBJ2-1; perhaps D is TRBD1 or TRBD2 (5 bases each). The CDR3 consists of 16 residues. Trimming stripped 0 bases from V and 11 bases from J, with 21 bases between. The V gene's germline CDR1 is SGHRS and CDR2 YFSETQ. CDR3 protein: CASSLGGYSRELKQFF. The CDR3 DNA follows: TGCGCCAGCAGCTTGGGGGGGTATAGTAGGGAGCTGAAGCAGTTCTTC. The whole variable domain, remainder taken from reference TRBV5-1 and TRBJ2-1, is KAGVTQTPRYLIKTRGQQVTLSCSPISGHRSVSWYQQTPGQGLQFLFEYFSETQRNKGNFPGRFSGRQFSNSRSEMNVSTLELGDSALYLCASSLGGYSRELKQFFGPGTRLTVL.

This chain links TRBV7-9 with TRBJ1-5, with a possible D match to TRBD1 (6 bases). This CDR3 is 14 amino acids long. Trimming cost V 5 bases and J 6 bases, with 14 bases left between them. From germline, CDR1 is SEHNR and CDR2 FQNEAQ (reference sequence). The DNA of the CDR3 is TGTGCCAGCAGCCCCGGGGGGGCAGGTCAGCCCCAGCATTTT. Translating it yields CASSPGGAGQPQHF.